This TCR beta chain was sequenced during a study of tumor and adjacent non-tumor tissue in lung cancer. A modified ARM-PCR protocol with three rounds of nested PCR amplified TCRbeta. Via MiXCR, TCRdb re-called the multiplex PCR reads, giving one row per CDR3 protein. The repertoire holds roughly 220,000 distinct CDR3 sequences, with over 55% as singletons. This sample's RNA came from whole unsorted tissue. V trimming: 3 bases; J trimming: 7 bases; junction bases outside the gene matches: 19. This CDR3 is built from 17 residues. Germline loops: CDR1 DFQATT, CDR2 SNEGSKA (reference sequence). At least ten counts were recorded for this clonotype.

The sample consisted of lung tumor tissue. The receptor was isolated from a man aged 55-75 years with non-small cell lung cancer. The chain joins TRBV20-1 to TRBJ2-7; 9 bases are a match to TRBD1. The CDR3 sequence: CSARNSDRGLSRMEQYF. The DNA of the CDR3 is TGCAGTGCTAGGAATTCGGACAGGGGCCTTTCCCGGATGGAGCAGTACTTC.